Below, 11 T cell receptor beta chains from the same sample are listed, as sequenced in a study of shared T cell receptors in the human thymus (dated by TCRdb to the early 2020s). The library came from the immunoSEQ multiplex PCR assay. Sourced from immuneACCESS, this table was stored by TCRdb with only in-frame sequences that have V and J called. A share of the clones is absent; for the studies checked, an unresolved V gene accounts for under half, and the remainder has no known explanation. The sample table records roughly 500,000 clones; about 84% of these occur just once. Of the sample, about 0.014% falls within the top ten clones. The same specimen was also included in a second study, on human thymus T cells.

The sequenced material came from thymocytes. These receptors all stem from a boy under three years old with a congenital heart defect. Donor details come from another sample of the same person, matched by shared clones.

This chain connects TRBV19 to TRBJ2-7; TRBD2 might be the D (7 bases). V dropped 5 bases and J dropped 5 bases, with 16 bases sitting between them. Germline assignment: CDR1 LNHDA and CDR2 SQIVND (reference sequence). CDR3 length: 14 residues. The CDR3 loop reads CASSYSGGEDEQYF. The CDR3 DNA reads as TGTGCCAGTAGTTATTCGGGGGGCGAGGACGAGCAGTACTTC. The full variable domain, with the rest looked up from reference TRBV19 and TRBJ2-7, is DGGITQSPKYLFRKEGQNVTLSCEQNLNHDAMYWYRQDPGQGLRLIYYSQIVNDFQKGDIAEGYSVSREKKESFPLTVTSAQKNPTAFYLCASSYSGGEDEQYFGPGTRLTVT.

The rearrangement joins TRBV14 to TRBJ2-7; possible D gene TRBD2, 6 bases. CDR1 is SGHDN and CDR2 is FVKESK in the germline V gene. The CDR3 has 19 amino acids. V lost 0 bases and J 5 bases, leaving 26 bases between the germline ends. This chain's CDR3 is CASSQDGGGGRDFIDEQYF. The DNA for the CDR3 is TGTGCCAGCAGCCAAGATGGGGGTGGAGGACGGGACTTTATCGACGAGCAGTACTTC.

The V and J genes are TRBV15 and TRBJ2-5; D call uncertain. Trimming took off 0 bases at V and 3 bases at J, with 11 bases between the two ends. This CDR3 is built from 15 residues. Germline CDR1 is LNHNV and CDR2 is YYDKDF (reference sequence). The CDR3 DNA reads as TGTGCCACCAGCAGAGATGGTCTACCTAAAGAGACCCAGTACTTC. This codes for CATSRDGLPKETQYF.

This clone has just a few counts. The gene calls are TRBV11-2 and TRBJ2-1, with 8 positions matching TRBD2. Losses at the gene ends were 1 base for V and 1 base for J; bases not matched to a gene: 6. CDR1 and CDR2 (germline): SGHAT, FQNNGV. The CDR3 sequence is 17 residues long. CDR3 in amino acids: CASSLVPGLESYNEQFF. Written as DNA, the CDR3 is TGTGCCAGCAGCTTAGTACCGGGACTAGAGTCCTACAATGAGCAGTTCTTC.

This sequence joins TRBV14 and TRBJ2-1; D gene ambiguous. Germline CDR1 SGHDN, CDR2 FVKESK. V was cut by 1 base and J by 8 bases, with 15 bases left in between. The CDR3 consists of 15 residues. CDR3 DNA sequence: TGTGCCAGCAGCCAAGCGCACTCTCCCAAGCATGAGCAGTTCTTC. Its translation is CASSQAHSPKHEQFF.

The gene calls are TRBV5-6 and TRBJ2-5; D not resolved. Trimming took off 7 bases at V and 2 bases at J, with 15 bases between the two ends. CDR3 length: 14 residues. Germline values: CDR1 SGHDT, CDR2 YYEEEE. CDR3 loop: CASCRVSLQETQYF. In DNA, the CDR3 is TGTGCCAGCTGTCGAGTGTCCCTACAAGAGACCCAGTACTTC.

The J gene is TRBJ2-7, the V gene TRBV11-1; 9 nucleotides line up with TRBD1. CDR3 length: 18 residues. V gave up 5 bases and J gave up 6 bases; unmatched junction bases: 20. Germline values: CDR1 SGHAT, CDR2 FQDESV (reference sequence). The CDR3 protein is CASSPPPIWTGVVSEQYF. CDR3 coding DNA: TGTGCCAGCAGCCCACCACCCATATGGACAGGGGTGGTAAGCGAGCAGTACTTC.

The CDR3 sequence: CASSPQGTNQPQHF. The CDR3 nucleotides read TGTGCCAGCAGCCCACAGGGGACCAATCAGCCCCAGCATTTT. The V and J genes are TRBV11-2 and TRBJ1-5, with 7 bases identical to TRBD1. Germline values: CDR1 SGHAT, CDR2 FQNNGV. Trimming cost V 5 bases and J 3 bases; bases outside gene matches: 4. The length of the CDR3 is 14 residues.

This clone has only one observation. The CDR3, as DNA: TGTGCCAGCTCCCCAGGGGGGGGGAACACTGAAGCTTTCTTT. Protein sequence: CASSPGGGNTEAFF. This chain connects TRBV18 to TRBJ1-1; 7 positions agree with TRBD1. The V segment lost 6 bases and the J segment 1 base; nucleotides outside the gene matches: 5. Germline V gene data show CDR1 as KGHSH and CDR2 as LQKENI. There are 14 residues in the CDR3. Drawing the rest from reference TRBV18 and TRBJ1-1, the complete variable domain is NAGVMQNPRHLVRRRGQEARLRCSPMKGHSHVYWYRQLPEEGLKFMVYLQKENIIDESGMPKERFSAEFPKEGPSILRIQQVVRGDSAAYFCASSPGGGNTEAFFGQGTRLTVV.

The chain is built from TRBV27 and TRBJ1-1; a possible D gene is TRBD1 (5 bases). The CDR3 sequence is 15 residues long. The germline V gene has CDR1 MNHEY and CDR2 SMNVEV (reference sequence). The V gene lost 3 bases and the J gene lost 1 base, with 12 bases spanning the gap. In DNA form, the CDR3 reads TGTGCCAGCAGTTTTCATCAGGGTGGGAACACTGAAGCTTTCTTT. This encodes CASSFHQGGNTEAFF.

The chain links TRBV4-3 to TRBJ1-2, with D uncertain. The V gene's germline CDR1 is LGHNA and CDR2 YSLEER. This CDR3 is built from 16 residues. V lost 1 base to trimming and J lost 0 bases, with 12 bases between them. CDR3 sequence reads: CASSQVGKGSNYGYTF. In DNA, the CDR3 is TGCGCCAGCAGCCAAGTCGGGAAAGGCTCTAACTATGGCTACACCTTC.